A selection of T cell receptor beta chains follows, all from one sample in a study of shared clonotypes between healthy human individuals. Method: immunoSEQ multiplex PCR; TCRdb's copy keeps in-frame clones and lacks some. Counted here are about 2.4 million clones, more than 90% occurring once; the ten biggest clones make up under 0.15%. Sequencing input: naive CD4+ T cells sorted from blood. The source of these receptors is a man aged 18 to 30 in good health. Each CDR3 is given with its conserved first and last residue. A D gene is named only where the DNA matches it firmly. Expanded clones get a size class; other rows say once, few or many, or leave the size out.

j_call | v_call | d_call | cdr3_length | clone_size | cdr3_nt | cdr3_aa
TRBJ2-1 | TRBV28 | . | 13 | . | TGTGCCAGCAGCCGCCGGGGCTACAATGAGCAGTTCTTC | CASSRRGYNEQFF
TRBJ2-7 | TRBV10-3 | . | 12 | . | TGTGCCATCAGTTCCTCTGGGGACGAGCAGTACTTC | CAISSSGDEQYF
TRBJ2-3 | TRBV28 | TRBD1 | 15 | . | TGTGCCAGCAGTGCCGGGACAGGGGGACCAGATACGCAGTATTTT | CASSAGTGGPDTQYF
TRBJ2-3 | TRBV29-1 | TRBD2 | 10 | . | TGCAGCGGCGGGACTAACGCGCAGTATTTT | CSGGTNAQYF
TRBJ2-1 | TRBV19 | . | 16 | . | TGTGCCAGTAGTATGGTAGCCGAGAGCTCCTACAATGAGCAGTTCTTC | CASSMVAESSYNEQFF
TRBJ2-5 | TRBV5-6 | TRBD1 | 14 | . | TGTGCCAGCAGCTCGACCAGGGGGCAAGAGACCCAGTACTTC | CASSSTRGQETQYF
TRBJ1-1 | TRBV10-3 | TRBD1 | 15 | . | TGTGCCATCAGTGAGTTATTCACAGGGGGCACTGAAGCTTTCTTT | CAISELFTGGTEAFF
TRBJ2-5 | TRBV6-5 | TRBD1 | 13 | . | TGTGCCAGCAGCGCAGGGGGCTTGGAGACCCAGTACTTC | CASSAGGLETQYF
TRBJ2-1 | TRBV10-3 | . | 17 | . | TGTGCCATCAGTGAGTCGGCTAGCGCCAGCTCCTACAATGAGCAGTTCTTC | CAISESASASSYNEQFF
TRBJ1-1 | TRBV6-5 | . | 15 | . | TGTGCCAGCAGTTACGGGTTTTCGGACATAACTGAAGCTTTCTTT | CASSYGFSDITEAFF
TRBJ1-4 | TRBV5-5 | TRBD1 | 16 | . | TGTGCCAGCAGCCTGGGGGGACAGGGCGTCGGTGAAAAACTGTTTTTT | CASSLGGQGVGEKLFF
TRBJ2-1 | TRBV4-3 | TRBD2 | 14 | . | TGCGCCAGCAGCCCAGAAGCGGGGAACAATGAGCAGTTCTTC | CASSPEAGNNEQFF
TRBJ1-4 | TRBV18 | . | 14 | . | TGTGCCAGCTCACCAAGGGTCTGGGGTGAAAAACTGTTTTTT | CASSPRVWGEKLFF
TRBJ1-6 | TRBV7-2 | TRBD1 | 15 | . | TGTGCCAGCAGCCTGGGGACAGGGAAAAATTCACCCCTCCACTTT | CASSLGTGKNSPLHF
TRBJ2-5 | TRBV4-1 | . | 13 | . | TGCGCCAGCAGCCAAGATTTGTATGCGACCCAGTACTTC | CASSQDLYATQYF
TRBJ2-7 | TRBV18 | TRBD2 | 16 | . | TGTGCCAGCTCACCGTCACTAGCGGGGGGCCCCTACGAGCAGTACTTC | CASSPSLAGGPYEQYF
TRBJ1-2 | TRBV27 | . | 13 | . | TGTGCCAGCAGTTTATCGGGCAGCTATGGCTACACCTTC | CASSLSGSYGYTF
TRBJ2-7 | TRBV28 | TRBD1 | 14 | once | TGTGCCAGCAGTTTAGGTGGACAGGGGTACGAGCAGTACTTC | CASSLGGQGYEQYF
TRBJ2-4 | TRBV27 | TRBD2 | 17 | . | TGTGCCAGCAGTCCTACGGGACTAGCGATAGCCAAAAACATTCAGTACTTC | CASSPTGLAIAKNIQYF
TRBJ2-5 | TRBV18 | . | 15 | . | TGTGCCAGCTCACCGGACAGAGACTTATGGGAGACCCAGTACTTC | CASSPDRDLWETQYF
TRBJ2-1 | TRBV6-5 | TRBD2 | 15 | once | TGTGCCAGCAGTTTCACTAGCGGGCCCTACAATGAGCAGTTCTTC | CASSFTSGPYNEQFF
TRBJ2-1 | TRBV7-2 | . | 13 | . | TGTGCCAGCAGCTCCTCCCGGACGTTTGAGCAGTTCTTC | CASSSSRTFEQFF
TRBJ2-6 | TRBV6-1 | . | 15 | . | TGTGCCAGCAGCGGCGGGATCTCTGGGGCCAACGTCCTGACTTTC | CASSGGISGANVLTF
TRBJ1-4 | TRBV7-8 | . | 14 | . | TGTGCCAGCAGCCCGGGTGGAGGGTTTGAAAAACTGTTTTTT | CASSPGGGFEKLFF
TRBJ1-5 | TRBV18 | . | 15 | . | TGTGCCAGCTCACCACAGGGGAGCCTCAATCAGCCCCAGCATTTT | CASSPQGSLNQPQHF
TRBJ2-3 | TRBV18 | TRBD1 | 14 | . | TGTGCCAGCGGATCGACAGGGAGCACAGATACGCAGTATTTT | CASGSTGSTDTQYF
TRBJ2-3 | TRBV2 | TRBD2 | 13 | . | TGTGCCAGCTTCCTCGGGGGGACAGATACGCAGTATTTT | CASFLGGTDTQYF
TRBJ2-3 | TRBV7-9 | TRBD1 | 15 | . | TGTGCCAGCAGCTTGGAGACAGGGGGCACAGATACGCAGTATTTT | CASSLETGGTDTQYF